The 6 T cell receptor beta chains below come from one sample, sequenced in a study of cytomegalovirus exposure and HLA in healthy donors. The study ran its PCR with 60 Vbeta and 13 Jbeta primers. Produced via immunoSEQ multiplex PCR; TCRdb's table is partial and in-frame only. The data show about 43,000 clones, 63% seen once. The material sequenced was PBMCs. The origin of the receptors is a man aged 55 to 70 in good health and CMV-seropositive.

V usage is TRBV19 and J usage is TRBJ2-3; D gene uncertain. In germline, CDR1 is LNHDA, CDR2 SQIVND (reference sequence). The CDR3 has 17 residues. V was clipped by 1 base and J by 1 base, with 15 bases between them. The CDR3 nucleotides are TGTGCCAGTAGTATAGGAGTAGGAGCGTATGGCACAGATACGCAGTATTTT. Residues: CASSIGVGAYGTDTQYF.

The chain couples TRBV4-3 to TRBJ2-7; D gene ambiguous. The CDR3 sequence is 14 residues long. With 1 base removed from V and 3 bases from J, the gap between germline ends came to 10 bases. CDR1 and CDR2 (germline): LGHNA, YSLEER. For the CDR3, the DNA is TGCGCCAGCAGCCAAGGACTGGAGAACTACGAGCAGTACTTC. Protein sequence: CASSQGLENYEQYF.

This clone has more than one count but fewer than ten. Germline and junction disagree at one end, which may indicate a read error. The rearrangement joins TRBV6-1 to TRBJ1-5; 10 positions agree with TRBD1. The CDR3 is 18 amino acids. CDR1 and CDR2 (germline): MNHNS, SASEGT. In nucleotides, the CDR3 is TGTGCCAGCAGTGAACTAGTCCAATGGGACAGGGGCAAACAGCCCCAGCATTTT. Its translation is CASSELVQWDRGKQPQHF.

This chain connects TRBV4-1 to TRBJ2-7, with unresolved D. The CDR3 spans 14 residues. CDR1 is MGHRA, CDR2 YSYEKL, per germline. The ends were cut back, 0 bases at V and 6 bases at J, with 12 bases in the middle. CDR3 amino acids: CASSQDRNGGEQYF. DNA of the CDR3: TGCGCCAGCAGCCAAGATCGGAATGGCGGCGAGCAGTACTTC.

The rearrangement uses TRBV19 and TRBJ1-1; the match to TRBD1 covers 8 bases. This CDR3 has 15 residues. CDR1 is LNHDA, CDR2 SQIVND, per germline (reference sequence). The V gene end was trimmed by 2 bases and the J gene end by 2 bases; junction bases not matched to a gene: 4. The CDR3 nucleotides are TGTGCCAGTAGTATACAGGGGGCGATTAACACTGAAGCTTTCTTT. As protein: CASSIQGAINTEAFF.

CDR3 sequence reads: CASSQEVGANYGYTF. DNA for the CDR3: TGCGCCAGCAGCCAAGAGGTAGGAGCTAACTATGGCTACACCTTC. The V call is TRBV4-1, the J call TRBJ1-2; D unclear. The CDR3 extends over 15 amino acids. The germline V gene has CDR1 MGHRA and CDR2 YSYEKL. Trimming pared 0 bases from V and 0 bases from J, leaving 8 bases between.